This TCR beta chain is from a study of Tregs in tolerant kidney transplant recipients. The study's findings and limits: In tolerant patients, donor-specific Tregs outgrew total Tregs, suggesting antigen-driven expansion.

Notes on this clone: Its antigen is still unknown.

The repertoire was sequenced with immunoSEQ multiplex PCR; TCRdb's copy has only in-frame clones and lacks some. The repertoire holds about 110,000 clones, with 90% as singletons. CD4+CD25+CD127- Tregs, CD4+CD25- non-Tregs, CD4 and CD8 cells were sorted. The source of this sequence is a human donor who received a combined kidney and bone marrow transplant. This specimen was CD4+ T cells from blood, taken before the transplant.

As DNA, the CDR3 is TGTGCCAGTAGTATAGGCCTAGTAGCCAAAAACATTCAGTACTTC. Translation gives CASSIGLVAKNIQYF. The chain carries TRBV19 and TRBJ2-4, with D hard to call. The CDR3 sequence is 15 residues long. The germline gives CDR1 LNHDA, CDR2 SQIVND (reference sequence). Trimming left V 1 base short and J 0 bases short, with 7 bases between.